Shown below are 20 T cell receptor beta chains from a single sample sequenced in a study of beta chain features in type 1 diabetes. Expressed TCRB transcripts were sequenced because the entire RNA isolate underwent reverse transcription. Libraries were prepared by immunoSEQ multiplex PCR; TCRdb keeps only in-frame clonotypes and omits some of them. The profile covers about 230,000 clones, with over 7.5% appearing a single time and around 0.031% taken by the ten largest. The sample was naive CD4+ T cells from blood. Receptors originate from a woman aged 18-30 years in good health.

This chain connects TRBV5-1 to TRBJ1-1; TRBD1 is a possible D gene (5 bases). Germline V CDR1 and CDR2: SGHRS, YFSETQ. The V and J ends lost 6 bases and 0 bases respectively, with 9 bases between them. The CDR3 has 13 amino acids. The CDR3 reads CASTQQVNTEAFF. The CDR3 nucleotides are TGCGCCAGCACTCAACAGGTGAACACTGAAGCTTTCTTT.

This clone was counted between two and nine times. The CDR3 DNA follows: TGTGCCAGCAGCTGGACAGGGAACACTGAAGCTTTCTTT. Its protein is CASSWTGNTEAFF. V gene TRBV6-5 combines with J gene TRBJ1-1; the match to TRBD1 covers 7 bases. The CDR3 spans 13 residues. V lost 6 bases and J lost 1; bases outside the gene matches: 2. Germline CDR1 reads MNHEY; CDR2 reads SVGAGI.

This clone was counted a few times. This chain joins TRBV30 and TRBJ1-6; 8 bases match TRBD1. V shed 3 bases, J shed 2 bases, and the junction held 0 bases outside the gene matches. This CDR3 is built from 14 residues. Germline V gene lookup returns CDR1 GTSNPN and CDR2 SVGIG (reference sequence). The CDR3 DNA follows: TGTGCCTGGAGGGGACAGGCCTATAATTCACCCCTCCACTTT. Its translation: CAWRGQAYNSPLHF.

This clone was picked up a small number of times. The chain is built from TRBV5-1 and TRBJ1-2, with TRBD1 matching over 10 bases. Per the germline V gene, CDR1 is SGHRS and CDR2 is YFSETQ. The CDR3 has 14 amino acids. Trimming removed 3 bases from V and 3 bases from J; junction bases left unmatched: 2. The CDR3 DNA sequence: TGCGCCAGCAGCTGGGACAGGGGTGACTATGGCTACACCTTC. Amino acid sequence: CASSWDRGDYGYTF. The variable domain in full, with the rest retrieved from reference TRBV5-1 and TRBJ1-2, is KAGVTQTPRYLIKTRGQQVTLSCSPISGHRSVSWYQQTPGQGLQFLFEYFSETQRNKGNFPGRFSGRQFSNSRSEMNVSTLELGDSALYLCASSWDRGDYGYTFGSGTRLTVV.

This clone turned up a few times. J is TRBJ1-2 and V is TRBV9, with TRBD1 matching 9 bases. V trimming: 4 bases; J trimming: 6 bases; junction bases outside the gene matches: 13. The CDR3 is 16 amino acids. The V gene's germline CDR1 is SGDLS and CDR2 YYNGEE. DNA for the CDR3: TGTGCCAGCAGCCGTAGGGGGTCCGGACAGGGGAATGGCTACACCTTC. This encodes CASSRRGSGQGNGYTF.

This clone was picked up a small number of times. The gene calls are TRBV6-6 and TRBJ1-2, with D tentatively TRBD1 (6 bases). CDR1 is MNHNY and CDR2 is SVGAGI in the germline V gene (reference sequence). The CDR3 has 15 residues. V gave up 5 bases and J gave up 4 bases, with 17 bases separating them. For the CDR3, the DNA is TGTGCCAGCAGTCCGCCCTCGGACAGAAGCTATGGCTACACCTTC. Its translation is CASSPPSDRSYGYTF.

This clone was found a few times. V usage is TRBV2 and J usage is TRBJ2-1; 7 bases map to TRBD1. With 6 bases clipped from V and 9 bases from J, the junction kept 11 bases outside the gene matches. CDR3 size: 14 residues. CDR1 SNHLY and CDR2 FYNNEI come from the germline V gene. CDR3 sequence: CASSQIQGVGEQFF. CDR3 DNA sequence: TGTGCCAGCAGCCAGATTCAGGGGGTGGGTGAGCAGTTCTTC.

This chain uses TRBV14 with TRBJ2-7, with 9 bases matching TRBD1. This CDR3 spans 15 amino acids. Germline trimming cut 4 bases from V and 0 bases from J; bases unmatched to any gene: 4. Germline V gene sequence: CDR1 SGHDN, CDR2 FVKESK. CDR3 bases: TGTGCCAGCAGCCCTGGACAGGGGAGCTCCTACGAGCAGTACTTC. Amino acid sequence: CASSPGQGSSYEQYF.

This clone was found a few times. The chain couples TRBV5-1 to TRBJ2-5, with D possibly TRBD2 on 6 matching bases. This CDR3 spans 17 amino acids. Germline CDR1 reads SGHRS; CDR2 reads YFSETQ. Trimming left V 0 bases short and J 1 base short, with 16 bases between. CDR3 nucleotide sequence: TGCGCCAGCAGCTTGGATCTAGTGGGGGGACTCCAAGAGACCCAGTACTTC. Its translation is CASSLDLVGGLQETQYF.

The V and J genes are TRBV30 and TRBJ2-1, with D perhaps TRBD2 (6 bases). Germline V CDR1 and CDR2: GTSNPN, SVGIG (reference sequence). V was shortened by 0 bases and J by 4 bases, with 19 bases between the two germline ends. The CDR3 has 17 residues. The CDR3 loop reads CAWSVGGGYSPYNEQFF. Here the CDR3 DNA reads TGTGCCTGGAGTGTGGGAGGCGGCTACTCACCTTACAATGAGCAGTTCTTC.

This clone was seen only a few times. The chain uses TRBV18 and TRBJ1-1; 9 nucleotides match TRBD1. Germline V gene data show CDR1 as KGHSH and CDR2 as LQKENI. The CDR3 runs to 17 residues. J gave up 0 bases and V 5 bases, and 10 bases lay outside the gene matches. The CDR3 DNA reads as TGTGCCAGCTCAGTCAAACAGGGGGCATCGGTGAACACTGAAGCTTTCTTT. Its translation is CASSVKQGASVNTEAFF.

The CDR3 coding sequence is TGTGCCAGCAGCCCGGGACAGGACAATTCACCCCTCCACTTT. Amino acid sequence: CASSPGQDNSPLHF. The chain uses TRBV5-4 and TRBJ1-6; 8 positions agree with TRBD1. Looked up from germline, CDR1 is SGHNT and CDR2 is YYREEE (reference sequence). The CDR3 runs 14 residues. V shed 4 bases and J 7 bases; nucleotides not matched to a gene: 4.

There are a few counts of this clone. The chain carries TRBV5-1 and TRBJ2-1, with D perhaps TRBD2 (6 bases). The germline CDR1 and CDR2 sequences are SGHRS and YFSETQ. This CDR3 comprises 16 residues. V was clipped by 1 base and J by 2 bases, with 13 bases between them. The CDR3: CASSLTREVAYNEQFF. The CDR3 DNA reads as TGCGCCAGCAGCTTGACTAGGGAGGTGGCCTACAATGAGCAGTTCTTC.

The chain uses TRBV6-5 and TRBJ2-3; possibly TRBD1 for D (5 bases). CDR1 and CDR2 (germline): MNHEY, SVGAGI. V was cut by 7 bases and J by 1 base, with 12 bases left in between. The CDR3 totals 14 residues. CDR3 coding DNA: TGTGCCAGCACCCCAGGGCAGGGCACAGATACGCAGTATTTT. It codes for CASTPGQGTDTQYF.

In the case of this clone: At one end the junction does not follow the germline gene, possibly because of a read error. The chain couples TRBV10-3 to TRBJ1-2; 8 bases match TRBD1. The CDR3 sequence is 12 residues long. Germline CDR1 ENHRY, CDR2 SYGVKD. The CDR3 DNA reads as TGTGCCACCAGTGGGACAGGAGATGGCTACACCTTC. This gives the protein CATSGTGDGYTF.

The V and J genes are TRBV9 and TRBJ2-1; 7 nucleotides line up with TRBD2. The CDR3 consists of 15 residues. The ends lost 3 bases at V and 3 bases at J; junction bases unmatched: 6. Germline V CDR1 and CDR2: SGDLS, YYNGEE. The CDR3 loop is CASSERAGSYNEQFF. The CDR3 coding sequence is TGTGCCAGCAGCGAAAGAGCGGGGAGCTACAATGAGCAGTTCTTC.

This chain links TRBV6-5 with TRBJ1-2; D is undetermined. The V end lost 5 bases, the J end lost 4 bases, and 11 bases lay between the germline ends. Germline-derived CDR1 and CDR2 are MNHEY and SVGAGI. This CDR3 has 13 amino acids. CDR3 DNA: TGTGCCAGCAGTCCCGGGATGGGCTATGGCTACACCTTC. It translates to CASSPGMGYGYTF.

V gene TRBV18 combines with J gene TRBJ1-1; D might be TRBD1 (5 bases). The CDR3 runs 15 residues. Germline CDR1 is KGHSH and CDR2 is LQKENI. V was shortened by 4 bases and J by 4 bases, with 16 bases between the two germline ends. This chain's CDR3 is CASSRKSGGGTEAFF. As DNA, the CDR3 is TGTGCCAGCTCACGGAAGTCAGGCGGGGGCACTGAAGCTTTCTTT.

This sequence joins TRBV18 and TRBJ2-5, with 10 bases matching TRBD2. Germline lookup yields CDR1 KGHSH and CDR2 LQKENI. The J segment lost 5 bases and the V segment lost 0 bases, leaving 3 bases of the junction unmatched. The CDR3 covers 15 residues. For the CDR3, the DNA is TGTGCCAGCTCACCACCAACTAGCGGGGCGGAGACCCAGTACTTC. This codes for CASSPPTSGAETQYF.

In its sample, this clone was seen a few times. J is TRBJ2-7 and V is TRBV2; TRBD1 aligns across 10 bases. CDR1 and CDR2 (germline): SNHLY, FYNNEI. V shed 8 bases, J shed 2 bases, and the junction held 0 bases outside the gene matches. The CDR3 extends over 12 amino acids. As DNA, the CDR3 is TGTGCCAGCGGGACAGGGGCCTACGAGCAGTACTTC. Translated, it gives CASGTGAYEQYF.